This T cell receptor beta chain appears in the sequencing data of a study of blood T cell repertoires in COVID-19. About the study: Samples representing acute and convalescent COVID-19 were sourced from the United States, Italy and Spain. PBMCs, B-cell-depleted T cells, or T cells were the source of the cDNA or gDNA that made up the material.

In the original processing: Amplification from reference gene primers served as the basis for estimated nucleated cell counts. Using immunoSEQ multiplex PCR, the repertoire was profiled, and TCRdb retains in-frame clones only, with some absent. The V and J calls and clone size are taken from that table; D and trimming were inferred from the DNA. The sample carries roughly 75,000 clones, approximately 90% recorded once. The receptor's source is a man in his sixties with acute or convalescent COVID-19. Material for sequencing was peripheral blood.

CDR3 residues: CASSSFDRGPGNTIYF. For the CDR3, the DNA is TGTGCCAGCAGCTCCTTCGACAGGGGGCCTGGAAACACCATATATTTT. The chain joins TRBV12-1 to TRBJ1-3; the table calls TRBD1, which could not be checked here. TRBV12-1 is a listed pseudogene. The CDR3 totals 16 residues.